The clone carrying this T cell receptor (beta chain) was seen ten or more times. Antigen: not known. The CDR3 loop spans 16 amino acids. The ends were cut back, 0 bases at V and 4 bases at J, with 13 bases in the middle. In germline, CDR1 is SGHAT, CDR2 FQNNGV. Researchers made TCR beta libraries by using iRepertoire HTBI primers and running Arm-PCR on CDR3 regions. Using its own MiXCR run on the multiplex PCR reads, TCRdb lists one record per CDR3 protein. The sample holds 400,000 to 500,000 distinct CDR3 sequences, under 25% seen once. The data belong to a study of regulatory T cells in long-lasting Graves disease. General study results and limits: Persistent disease exhibited a predilection for TRBV28, TRBJ1-2 and TRBJ2-5. Only peripheral blood was studied, not thyroid tissue. The sample size was small, and this may have reduced accuracy.

Time point noted: persistent/refractory GD, antithyroid drugs over 5 years with positive TRAb. From RNA extracted from PBMCs, the TCR library was made. Investigators report Graves' disease was diagnosed under American Thyroid Association guidelines. This clonotype was sampled from a female donor with Graves disease. Sequences were derived from peripheral blood mononuclear cells (PBMCs), sampled when the disease was refractory, from a patient treated with antithyroid drugs. This chain connects TRBV11-2 to TRBJ1-5; D remains ambiguous. CDR3: CASSLDCDNSNQPQHF. The CDR3 DNA reads TGTGCCAGCAGCTTAGACTGCGACAACAGTAATCAGCCCCAGCATTTT.